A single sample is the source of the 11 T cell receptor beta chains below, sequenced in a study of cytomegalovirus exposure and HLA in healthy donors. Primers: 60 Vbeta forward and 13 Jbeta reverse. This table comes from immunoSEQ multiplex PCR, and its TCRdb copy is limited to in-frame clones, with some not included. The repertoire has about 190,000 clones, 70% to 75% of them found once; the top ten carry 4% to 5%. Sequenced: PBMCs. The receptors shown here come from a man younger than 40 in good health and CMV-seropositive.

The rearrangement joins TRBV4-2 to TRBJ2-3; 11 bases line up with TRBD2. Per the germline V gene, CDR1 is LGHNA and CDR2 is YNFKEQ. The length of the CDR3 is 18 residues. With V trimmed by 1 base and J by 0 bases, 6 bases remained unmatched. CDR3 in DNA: TGTGCCAGCAGCCAAGTCTCGACTAGCGGGAAGAGCACAGATACGCAGTATTTT. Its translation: CASSQVSTSGKSTDTQYF.

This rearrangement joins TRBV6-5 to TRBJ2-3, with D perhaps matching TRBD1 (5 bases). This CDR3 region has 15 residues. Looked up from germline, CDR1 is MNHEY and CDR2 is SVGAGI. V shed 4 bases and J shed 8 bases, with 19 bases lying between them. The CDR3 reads CASSSPGLGEGTQYF. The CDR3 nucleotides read TGTGCCAGCAGTTCGCCTGGATTAGGGGAAGGTACGCAGTATTTT.

The CDR3 nucleotides are TGCGCCAGCAGGGGGCAAGAAACAGGGGGCGTGGGCTACACCTTC. Translating it yields CASRGQETGGVGYTF. The gene calls are TRBV5-1 and TRBJ1-2; 9 bases align to TRBD1. This CDR3 spans 15 amino acids. In germline, CDR1 is SGHRS, CDR2 YFSETQ. V lost 5 bases, J lost 8 bases, and 13 bases stayed unmatched.

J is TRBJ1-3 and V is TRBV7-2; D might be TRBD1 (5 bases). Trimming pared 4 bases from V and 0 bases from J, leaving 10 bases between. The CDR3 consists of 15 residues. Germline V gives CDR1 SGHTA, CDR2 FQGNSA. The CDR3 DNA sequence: TGTGCCAGCAGCTCGGGGACTGCCTCTGGAAACACCATATATTTT. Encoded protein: CASSSGTASGNTIYF.

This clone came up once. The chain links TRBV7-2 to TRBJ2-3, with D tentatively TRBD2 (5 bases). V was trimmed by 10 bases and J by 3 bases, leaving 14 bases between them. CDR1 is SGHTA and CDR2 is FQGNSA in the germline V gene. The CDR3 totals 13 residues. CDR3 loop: CAIGGEGTDTQYF. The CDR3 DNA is TGTGCCATCGGTGGAGAGGGTACAGATACGCAGTATTTT.

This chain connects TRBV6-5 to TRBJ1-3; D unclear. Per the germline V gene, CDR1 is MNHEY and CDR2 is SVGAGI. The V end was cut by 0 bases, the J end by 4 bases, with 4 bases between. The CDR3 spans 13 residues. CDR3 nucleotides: TGTGCCAGCAGTTACTCCTACGGAAACACCATATATTTT. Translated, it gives CASSYSYGNTIYF.

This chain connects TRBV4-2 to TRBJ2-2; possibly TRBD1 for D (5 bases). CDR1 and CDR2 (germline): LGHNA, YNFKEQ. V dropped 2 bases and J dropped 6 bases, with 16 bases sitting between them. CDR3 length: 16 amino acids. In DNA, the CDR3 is TGTGCCAGCAGCCAAAGTAATAGCAGGGCCCCCGGGGAGCTGTTTTTT. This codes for CASSQSNSRAPGELFF.

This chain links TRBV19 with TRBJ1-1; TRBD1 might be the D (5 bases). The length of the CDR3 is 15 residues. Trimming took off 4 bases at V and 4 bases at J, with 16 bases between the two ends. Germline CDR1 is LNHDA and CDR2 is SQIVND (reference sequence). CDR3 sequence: CASSNRAGLGTEAFF. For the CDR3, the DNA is TGTGCCAGTAGTAATAGGGCGGGACTGGGCACTGAAGCTTTCTTT.

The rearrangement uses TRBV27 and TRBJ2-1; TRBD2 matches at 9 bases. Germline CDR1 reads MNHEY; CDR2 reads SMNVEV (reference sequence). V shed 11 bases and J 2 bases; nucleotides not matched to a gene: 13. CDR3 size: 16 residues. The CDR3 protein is CAGGKGGRDAYNEQFF. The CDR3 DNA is TGTGCCGGGGGGAAGGGCGGGAGGGACGCCTACAATGAGCAGTTCTTC.

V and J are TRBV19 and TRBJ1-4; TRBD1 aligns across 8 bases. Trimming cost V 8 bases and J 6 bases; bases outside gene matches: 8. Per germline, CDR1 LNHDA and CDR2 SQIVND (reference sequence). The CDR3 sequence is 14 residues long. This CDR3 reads CASRYRGGDEKLFF. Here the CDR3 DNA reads TGTGCCAGTCGATACAGGGGGGGAGATGAAAAACTGTTTTTT.

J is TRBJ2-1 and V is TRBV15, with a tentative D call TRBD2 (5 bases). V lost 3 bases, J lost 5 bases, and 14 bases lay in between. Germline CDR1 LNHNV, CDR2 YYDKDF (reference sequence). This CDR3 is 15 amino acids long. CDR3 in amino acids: CATSSSSGTHNEQFF. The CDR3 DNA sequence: TGTGCCACCAGCAGTTCGAGCGGAACCCACAATGAGCAGTTCTTC. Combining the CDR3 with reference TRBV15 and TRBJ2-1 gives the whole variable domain DAMVIQNPRYQVTQFGKPVTLSCSQTLNHNVMYWYQQKSSQAPKLLFHYYDKDFNNEADTPDNFQSRRPNTSFCFLDIRSPGLGDTAMYLCATSSSSGTHNEQFFGPGTRLTVL.